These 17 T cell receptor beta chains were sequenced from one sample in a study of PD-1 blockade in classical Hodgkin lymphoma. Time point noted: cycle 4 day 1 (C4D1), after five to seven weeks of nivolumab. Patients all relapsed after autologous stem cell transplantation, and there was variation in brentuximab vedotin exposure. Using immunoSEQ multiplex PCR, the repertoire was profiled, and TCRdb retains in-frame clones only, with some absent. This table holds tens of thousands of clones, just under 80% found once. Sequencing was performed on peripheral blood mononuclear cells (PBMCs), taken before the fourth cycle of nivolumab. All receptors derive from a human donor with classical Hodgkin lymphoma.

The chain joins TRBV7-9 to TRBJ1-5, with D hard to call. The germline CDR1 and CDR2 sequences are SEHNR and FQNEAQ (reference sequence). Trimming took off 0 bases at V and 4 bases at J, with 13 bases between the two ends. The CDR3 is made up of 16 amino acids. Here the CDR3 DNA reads TGTGCCAGCAGCTTAGCTTCTCCGGGAGGGAATCAGCCCCAGCATTTT. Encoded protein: CASSLASPGGNQPQHF.

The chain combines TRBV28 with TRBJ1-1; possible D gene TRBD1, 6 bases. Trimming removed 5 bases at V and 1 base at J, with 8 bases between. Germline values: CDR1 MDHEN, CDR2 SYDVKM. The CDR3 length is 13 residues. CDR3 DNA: TGTGCCAGCAGTGCGGACAGGAACACTGAAGCTTTCTTT. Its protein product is CASSADRNTEAFF.

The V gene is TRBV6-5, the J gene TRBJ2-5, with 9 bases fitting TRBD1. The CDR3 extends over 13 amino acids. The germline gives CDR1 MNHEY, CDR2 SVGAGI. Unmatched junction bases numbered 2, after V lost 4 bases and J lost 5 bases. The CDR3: CASSWDRVETQYF. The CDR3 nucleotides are TGTGCCAGCAGTTGGGACAGGGTGGAGACCCAGTACTTC.

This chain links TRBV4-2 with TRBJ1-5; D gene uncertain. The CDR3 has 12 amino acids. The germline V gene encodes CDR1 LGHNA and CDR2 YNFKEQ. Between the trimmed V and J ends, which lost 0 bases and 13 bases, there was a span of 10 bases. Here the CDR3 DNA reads TGTGCCAGCAGCCAAGAAGGGCAGGCTCAGCATTTT. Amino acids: CASSQEGQAQHF.

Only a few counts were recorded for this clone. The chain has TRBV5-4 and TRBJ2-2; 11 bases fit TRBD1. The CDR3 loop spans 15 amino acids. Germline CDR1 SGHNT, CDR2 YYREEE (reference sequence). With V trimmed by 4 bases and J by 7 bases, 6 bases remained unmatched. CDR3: CASSHGQGADGELFF. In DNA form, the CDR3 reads TGTGCCAGCAGCCATGGACAGGGGGCAGACGGGGAGCTGTTTTTT.

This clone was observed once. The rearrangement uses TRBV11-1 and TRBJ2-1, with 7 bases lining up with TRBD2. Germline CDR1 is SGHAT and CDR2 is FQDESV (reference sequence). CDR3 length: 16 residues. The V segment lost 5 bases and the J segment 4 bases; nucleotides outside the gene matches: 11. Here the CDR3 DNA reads TGTGCCAGCAGCGCAAGCGGGAACGGGGCTTACAATGAGCAGTTCTTC. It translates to CASSASGNGAYNEQFF.

This CDR3 reads CASSLNRGTDTQYF. The CDR3 region has the DNA TGTGCCAGCAGCTTAAACAGGGGCACAGATACGCAGTATTTT. The chain carries TRBV11-1 and TRBJ2-3; weak D call: TRBD1 (6 bases). Germline CDR1 and CDR2: SGHAT and FQDESV (reference sequence). The CDR3 extends over 14 amino acids. V lost 2 bases and J 1 base, leaving 7 bases between the germline ends.

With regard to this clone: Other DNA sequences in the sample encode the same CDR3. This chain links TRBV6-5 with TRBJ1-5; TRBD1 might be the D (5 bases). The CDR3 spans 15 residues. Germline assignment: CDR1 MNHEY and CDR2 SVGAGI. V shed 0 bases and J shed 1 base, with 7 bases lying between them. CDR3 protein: CASSYSGVSNQPQHF. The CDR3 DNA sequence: TGTGCCAGCAGTTACTCAGGGGTGAGCAATCAGCCCCAGCATTTT.

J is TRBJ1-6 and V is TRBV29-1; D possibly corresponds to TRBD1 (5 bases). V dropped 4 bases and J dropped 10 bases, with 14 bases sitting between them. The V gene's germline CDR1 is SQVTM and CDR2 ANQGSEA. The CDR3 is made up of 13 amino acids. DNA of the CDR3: TGCAGCGTTGGGGTAGGGGAAGGATCACCCCTCCACTTT. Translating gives CSVGVGEGSPLHF.

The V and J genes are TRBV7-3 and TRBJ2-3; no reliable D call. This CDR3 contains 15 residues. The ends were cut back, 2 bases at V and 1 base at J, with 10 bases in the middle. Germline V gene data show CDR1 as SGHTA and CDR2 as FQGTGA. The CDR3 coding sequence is TGTGCCAGCAGCTTATTTCGGAGCCGCACAGATACGCAGTATTTT. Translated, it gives CASSLFRSRTDTQYF. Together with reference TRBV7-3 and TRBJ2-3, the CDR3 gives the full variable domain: GAGVSQTPSNKVTEKGKYVELRCDPISGHTALYWYRQSLGQGPEFLIYFQGTGAADDSGLPNDRFFAVRPEGSVSTLKIQRTERGDSAVYLCASSLFRSRTDTQYFGPGTRLTVL.

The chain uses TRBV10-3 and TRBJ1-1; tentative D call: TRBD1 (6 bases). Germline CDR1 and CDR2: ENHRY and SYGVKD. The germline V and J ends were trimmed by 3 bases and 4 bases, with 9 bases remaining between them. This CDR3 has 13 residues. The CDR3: CAISDWGLTEAFF. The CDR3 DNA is TGTGCCATCAGTGATTGGGGGCTCACTGAAGCTTTCTTT.

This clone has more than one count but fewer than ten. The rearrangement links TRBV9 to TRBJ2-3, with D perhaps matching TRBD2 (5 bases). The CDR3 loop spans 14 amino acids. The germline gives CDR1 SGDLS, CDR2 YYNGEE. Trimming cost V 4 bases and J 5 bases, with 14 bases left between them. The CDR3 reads CASSSGSAGDTQYF. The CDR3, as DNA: TGTGCCAGCAGCTCGGGATCAGCTGGAGATACGCAGTATTTT.

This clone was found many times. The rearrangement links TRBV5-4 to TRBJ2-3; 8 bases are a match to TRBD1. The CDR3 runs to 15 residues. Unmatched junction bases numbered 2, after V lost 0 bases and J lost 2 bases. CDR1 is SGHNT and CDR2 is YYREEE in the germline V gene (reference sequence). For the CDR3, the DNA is TGTGCCAGCAGCTTGGCCCAGGGGGCCACAGATACGCAGTATTTT. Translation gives CASSLAQGATDTQYF. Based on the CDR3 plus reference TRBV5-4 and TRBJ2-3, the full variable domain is ETGVTQSPTHLIKTRGQQVTLRCSSQSGHNTVSWYQQALGQGPQFIFQYYREEENGRGNFPPRFSGLQFPNYSSELNVNALELDDSALYLCASSLAQGATDTQYFGPGTRLTVL.

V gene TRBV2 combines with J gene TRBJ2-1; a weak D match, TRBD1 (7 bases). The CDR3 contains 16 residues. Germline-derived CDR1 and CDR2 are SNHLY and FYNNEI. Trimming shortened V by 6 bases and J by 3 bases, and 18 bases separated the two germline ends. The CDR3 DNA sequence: TGTGCCAGCAGGAAACAAGACAGGGACTTCTACAATGAGCAGTTCTTC. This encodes CASRKQDRDFYNEQFF. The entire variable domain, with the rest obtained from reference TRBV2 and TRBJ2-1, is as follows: EPEVTQTPSHQVTQMGQEVILRCVPISNHLYFYWYRQILGQKVEFLVSFYNNEISEKSEIFDDQFSVERPDGSNFTLKIRSTKLEDSAMYFCASRKQDRDFYNEQFFGPGTRLTVL.

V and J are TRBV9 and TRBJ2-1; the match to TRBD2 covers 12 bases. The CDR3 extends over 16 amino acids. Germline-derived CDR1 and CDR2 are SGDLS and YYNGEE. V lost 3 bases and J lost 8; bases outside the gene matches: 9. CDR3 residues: CASSAASGRALDEQFF. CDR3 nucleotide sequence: TGTGCCAGCAGCGCTGCTAGCGGGAGGGCCTTAGATGAGCAGTTCTTC. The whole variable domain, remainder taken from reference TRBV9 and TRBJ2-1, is DSGVTQTPKHLITATGQRVTLRCSPRSGDLSVYWYQQSLDQGLQFLIQYYNGEERAKGNILERFSAQQFPDLHSELNLSSLELGDSALYFCASSAASGRALDEQFFGPGTRLTVL.

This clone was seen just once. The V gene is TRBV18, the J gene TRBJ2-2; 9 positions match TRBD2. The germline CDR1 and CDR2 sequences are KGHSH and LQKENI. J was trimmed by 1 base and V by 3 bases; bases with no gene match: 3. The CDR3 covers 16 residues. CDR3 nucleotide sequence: TGTGCCAGCTCACCCATAGCGGGGGAGAACACCGGGGAGCTGTTTTTT. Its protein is CASSPIAGENTGELFF.

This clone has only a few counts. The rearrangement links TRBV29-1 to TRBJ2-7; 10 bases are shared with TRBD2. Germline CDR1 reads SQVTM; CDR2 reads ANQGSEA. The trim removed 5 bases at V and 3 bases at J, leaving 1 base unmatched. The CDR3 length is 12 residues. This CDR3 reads CSVTSGNYEQYF. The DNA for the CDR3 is TGCAGCGTTACTAGCGGGAACTACGAGCAGTACTTC.